The 8 T cell receptor beta chains in this list originate from one sample, sequenced in a study of PD-L1 blockade in urothelial cancer. Repertoires were generated with immunoSEQ multiplex PCR, while TCRdb's copy carries only in-frame clones and drops some. The sample yields around 50,000 clones, more than 75% seen once. Time point specified: pretreatment peripheral blood. The material sequenced was PBMCs, taken around atezolizumab (anti-PD-L1) treatment. All receptors come from a man aged 50-60 years with urothelial cancer.

Turning to this clone: One junction end does not reproduce the germline sequence, and a read error may be involved. The chain employs TRBV7-9 and TRBJ2-4, with 7 bases aligning to TRBD1. Germline lookup yields CDR1 SEHNR and CDR2 FQNEAQ (reference sequence). The CDR3 sequence is 15 residues long. CDR3 sequence: CASSSNLNDQGTGDF. DNA for the CDR3: TGTGCCAGCAGCTCAAACCTTAACGACCAGGGTACAGGGGACTTC.

About this clone itself: At one of its ends the junction is not consistent with the germline gene, which may arise from a read error. The genes are TRBV14 and TRBJ2-1; TRBD2 agrees at 8 bases. The germline gives CDR1 SGHDN, CDR2 FVKESK. This CDR3 spans 18 amino acids. The CDR3 DNA is TGTGCCAGCAGCCCCAAAGAGCGTTGGGGACTAGTATACAGTGAGCAGTTCTTC. Translating gives CASSPKERWGLVYSEQFF.

V is TRBV6-5 and J is TRBJ1-5; possible D gene TRBD1, 6 bases. The CDR3 consists of 15 residues. The germline CDR1 and CDR2 sequences are MNHEY and SVGAGI. V lost 3 bases and J 6 bases, leaving 15 bases between the germline ends. The CDR3 region has the DNA TGTGCCAGCAGTTATTCGACAGGTCCGGGTCAGCCCCAGCATTTT. It specifies CASSYSTGPGQPQHF.

V and J are TRBV5-1 and TRBJ2-3; 9 positions agree with TRBD2. Germline assignment: CDR1 SGHRS and CDR2 YFSETQ. The CDR3 sequence is 18 residues long. The V gene end was trimmed by 4 bases and the J gene end by 0 bases; junction bases not matched to a gene: 12. The CDR3 sequence: CASSDGGRAGPSTDTQYF. DNA for the CDR3: TGCGCCAGCAGCGATGGCGGGAGGGCCGGTCCTAGCACAGATACGCAGTATTTT.

J is TRBJ1-1 and V is TRBV10-3, with D maybe TRBD1 (5 bases). The CDR3 length is 13 residues. V gave up 7 bases and J gave up 2 bases, with 11 bases separating them. Germline CDR1 and CDR2: ENHRY and SYGVKD. The CDR3 sequence is CAIKVTANTEAFF. The CDR3 nucleotides are TGTGCCATCAAGGTGACAGCTAACACTGAAGCTTTCTTT.

The chain joins TRBV19 to TRBJ1-3; D remains unclear. Germline assignment: CDR1 LNHDA and CDR2 SQIVND (reference sequence). The CDR3 has 16 residues. V gave up 3 bases and J gave up 0 bases, with 12 bases separating them. The CDR3, as DNA: TGTGCCAGTAGTATTGTAGGCGGAAGCTCTGGAAACACCATATATTTT. Translating gives CASSIVGGSSGNTIYF. Full variable domain (missing parts from reference TRBV19 and TRBJ1-3): DGGITQSPKYLFRKEGQNVTLSCEQNLNHDAMYWYRQDPGQGLRLIYYSQIVNDFQKGDIAEGYSVSREKKESFPLTVTSAQKNPTAFYLCASSIVGGSSGNTIYFGEGSWLTVV.

The chain's CDR3 is CASSIGNTIYF. CDR3 sequence (DNA): TGCGCCAGCTCCATTGGAAACACCATATATTTT. The rearrangement links TRBV10-1 to TRBJ1-3; no clear D gene. Germline V CDR1 and CDR2: WNHNN, SYGVQD (reference sequence). The V gene lost 8 bases and the J gene lost 3 bases, with 5 bases spanning the gap. This CDR3 is built from 11 residues.

V usage is TRBV7-9 and J usage is TRBJ2-2; 12 bases align to TRBD1. The trim removed 8 bases at V and 7 bases at J, leaving 11 bases unmatched. Germline values: CDR1 SEHNR, CDR2 FQNEAQ (reference sequence). There are 16 residues in the CDR3. In DNA form, the CDR3 reads TGTGCCAGCCGCTCCGGGACAGGGGGCTTTATCGGGGAGCTGTTTTTT. Its protein product is CASRSGTGGFIGELFF.